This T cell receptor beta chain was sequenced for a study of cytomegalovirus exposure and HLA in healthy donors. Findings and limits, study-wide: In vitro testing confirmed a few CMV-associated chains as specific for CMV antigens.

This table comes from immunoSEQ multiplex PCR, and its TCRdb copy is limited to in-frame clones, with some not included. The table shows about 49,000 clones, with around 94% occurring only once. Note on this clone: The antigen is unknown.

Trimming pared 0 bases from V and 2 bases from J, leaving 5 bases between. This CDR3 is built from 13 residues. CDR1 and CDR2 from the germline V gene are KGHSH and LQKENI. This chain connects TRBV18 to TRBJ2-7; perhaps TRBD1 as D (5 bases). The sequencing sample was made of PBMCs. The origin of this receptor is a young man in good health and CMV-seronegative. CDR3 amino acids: CASSPPGPYEQYF. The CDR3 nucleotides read TGTGCCAGCTCACCACCGGGGCCCTACGAGCAGTACTTC.